This is a list of T cell receptor beta chains from one sample in a study of cytomegalovirus exposure and HLA in healthy donors. TCRdb's copy holds only in-frame clones and misses some; the assay was immunoSEQ multiplex PCR. Found here are about 310,000 clones, around 90% of them singletons; the top ten hold roughly 0.88%. Sequences were obtained from PBMCs. The receptors derive from a man aged 25-40 years in good health and CMV-seronegative. Each CDR3 is given with its conserved first and last residue. Each record gives: J gene, D gene, V gene, clone size, CDR3 protein, CDR3 DNA. D genes are given only for firm matches. Not all rows give a size; the values are once, few, many and, for expanded clones, a class.

J gene: TRBJ1-2; D gene: .; V gene: TRBV6-6; clone size: .; CDR3 protein: CASSYPETEYYGYTF; CDR3 DNA: TGTGCCAGCAGTTACCCAGAGACAGAGTACTATGGCTACACCTTC
J gene: TRBJ2-7; D gene: TRBD2; V gene: TRBV9; clone size: .; CDR3 protein: CASSVGTSGGYEQYF; CDR3 DNA: TGTGCCAGCAGCGTCGGGACTAGCGGGGGCTACGAGCAGTACTTC
J gene: TRBJ1-1; D gene: .; V gene: TRBV18; clone size: .; CDR3 protein: CASSPVGQATEAFF; CDR3 DNA: TGTGCCAGCTCACCGGTTGGGCAGGCCACTGAAGCTTTCTTT
J gene: TRBJ1-4; D gene: TRBD1; V gene: TRBV4-1; clone size: .; CDR3 protein: CASSRQGKDEKLFF; CDR3 DNA: TGCGCCAGCAGCCGACAGGGGAAGGATGAAAAACTGTTTTTT
J gene: TRBJ1-3; D gene: TRBD1; V gene: TRBV15; clone size: .; CDR3 protein: CATSRVPGQGLYTIYF; CDR3 DNA: TGTGCCACCAGCAGAGTACCGGGACAGGGGTTATACACCATATATTTT
J gene: TRBJ1-5; D gene: .; V gene: TRBV6-6; clone size: .; CDR3 protein: CASREGNNQPQHF; CDR3 DNA: TGTGCCAGCAGAGAGGGTAACAATCAGCCCCAGCATTTT
J gene: TRBJ1-2; D gene: .; V gene: TRBV5-4; clone size: once; CDR3 protein: CASSFGRVYTF; CDR3 DNA: TGTGCCAGCAGCTTCGGGAGAGTCTACACCTTC
J gene: TRBJ2-1; D gene: TRBD2; V gene: TRBV14; clone size: .; CDR3 protein: CASSQQAGGPYNEQFF; CDR3 DNA: TGTGCCAGCAGCCAACAAGCGGGGGGGCCCTACAATGAGCAGTTCTTC
J gene: TRBJ2-7; D gene: .; V gene: TRBV25-1; clone size: .; CDR3 protein: CASSEHIGHHEQYF; CDR3 DNA: TGTGCCAGCAGTGAGCATATCGGACACCACGAGCAGTACTTC
J gene: TRBJ1-4; D gene: .; V gene: TRBV6-1; clone size: .; CDR3 protein: CASSELGAIAKYEKLFF; CDR3 DNA: TGTGCCAGCAGTGAATTGGGGGCAATAGCGAAATATGAAAAACTGTTTTTT
J gene: TRBJ1-2; D gene: TRBD1; V gene: TRBV7-2; clone size: .; CDR3 protein: CASTQQGADGYTF; CDR3 DNA: TGTGCCAGCACCCAACAGGGGGCGGATGGCTACACCTTC
J gene: TRBJ2-1; D gene: .; V gene: TRBV15; clone size: .; CDR3 protein: CATSRSDGGNEQFF; CDR3 DNA: TGTGCCACCAGCAGATCGGACGGGGGCAATGAGCAGTTCTTC
J gene: TRBJ2-7; D gene: .; V gene: TRBV5-6; clone size: .; CDR3 protein: CASRKTGIYEQYF; CDR3 DNA: TGTGCCAGCAGGAAGACGGGGATCTACGAGCAGTACTTC
J gene: TRBJ1-5; D gene: .; V gene: TRBV6-1; clone size: few; CDR3 protein: CASSESGSNQPQHF; CDR3 DNA: TGTGCCAGCAGTGAATCAGGGAGCAATCAGCCCCAGCATTTT
J gene: TRBJ1-4; D gene: .; V gene: TRBV10-2; clone size: .; CDR3 protein: CASSESGHRLFF; CDR3 DNA: TGCGCCAGCAGTGAGTCAGGACATCGGCTGTTTTTT
J gene: TRBJ1-1; D gene: .; V gene: TRBV7-2; clone size: .; CDR3 protein: CASSFPYSQRAEAFF; CDR3 DNA: TGTGCCAGCAGCTTCCCCTATTCCCAGCGCGCTGAAGCTTTCTTT
J gene: TRBJ2-1; D gene: TRBD2; V gene: TRBV4-3; clone size: .; CDR3 protein: CASSQASGGEYNEQFF; CDR3 DNA: TGCGCCAGCAGCCAAGCTAGCGGGGGGGAGTACAATGAGCAGTTCTTC
J gene: TRBJ1-3; D gene: .; V gene: TRBV5-1; clone size: few; CDR3 protein: CASSLDRAGNTIYF; CDR3 DNA: TGCGCCAGCAGCTTGGACAGGGCTGGAAACACCATATATTTT
J gene: TRBJ2-2; D gene: .; V gene: TRBV11-2; clone size: .; CDR3 protein: CASSLARNTGELFF; CDR3 DNA: TGTGCCAGCAGCTTAGCGCGGAACACCGGGGAGCTGTTTTTT
J gene: TRBJ2-6; D gene: TRBD2; V gene: TRBV7-9; clone size: .; CDR3 protein: CASSLDGTNGVLTF; CDR3 DNA: TGTGCCAGCAGCCTGGACGGGACTAATGGCGTCCTGACTTTC
J gene: TRBJ1-4; D gene: .; V gene: TRBV30; clone size: .; CDR3 protein: CASAPDSLGEKLFF; CDR3 DNA: TGTGCCTCAGCACCGGACAGCTTAGGGGAAAAACTGTTTTTT
J gene: TRBJ2-5; D gene: TRBD1; V gene: TRBV5-1; clone size: .; CDR3 protein: CASSLATPTGGIVVLKETQYF; CDR3 DNA: TGCGCCAGCAGCTTGGCGACCCCGACAGGGGGGATCGTAGTCTTAAAAGAGACCCAGTACTTC
J gene: TRBJ1-5; D gene: .; V gene: TRBV7-8; clone size: .; CDR3 protein: CASSLLQGGQPQHF; CDR3 DNA: TGTGCCAGCAGCTTACTGCAGGGAGGGCAGCCCCAGCATTTT
J gene: TRBJ1-1; D gene: .; V gene: TRBV9; clone size: .; CDR3 protein: CASSVWADLNTEAFF; CDR3 DNA: TGTGCCAGCAGCGTTTGGGCAGATCTAAACACTGAAGCTTTCTTT
J gene: TRBJ2-7; D gene: .; V gene: TRBV6-5; clone size: .; CDR3 protein: CASSYIRVPHEQYF; CDR3 DNA: TGTGCCAGCAGTTACATCAGGGTACCCCACGAGCAGTACTTC
J gene: TRBJ1-1; D gene: TRBD1; V gene: TRBV5-1; clone size: .; CDR3 protein: CASSLMTGDTEAFF; CDR3 DNA: TGCGCCAGCAGCTTAATGACAGGGGACACTGAAGCTTTCTTT
J gene: TRBJ1-1; D gene: .; V gene: TRBV11-2; clone size: .; CDR3 protein: CASSFTGTTEAFF; CDR3 DNA: TGTGCCAGCAGCTTCACCGGGACAACTGAAGCTTTCTTT
J gene: TRBJ2-5; D gene: TRBD1; V gene: TRBV9; clone size: few; CDR3 protein: CASSVGDRGLGETQYF; CDR3 DNA: TGTGCCAGCAGCGTAGGGGACAGGGGGCTAGGAGAGACCCAGTACTTC
J gene: TRBJ2-7; D gene: .; V gene: TRBV7-2; clone size: .; CDR3 protein: CASSLTGVRGSYEQYF; CDR3 DNA: TGTGCCAGCAGCTTAACGGGTGTGCGGGGAAGCTACGAGCAGTACTTC
J gene: TRBJ2-7; D gene: TRBD1; V gene: TRBV7-6; clone size: .; CDR3 protein: CASSLPSGQGAGEQYF; CDR3 DNA: TGTGCCAGCAGCTTACCCTCGGGACAGGGGGCTGGAGAGCAGTACTTC
J gene: TRBJ1-1; D gene: TRBD1; V gene: TRBV25-1; clone size: .; CDR3 protein: CASSEYPGTGRMEAFF; CDR3 DNA: TGTGCCAGCAGTGAATATCCCGGGACAGGGAGGATGGAAGCTTTCTTT
J gene: TRBJ1-6; D gene: TRBD1; V gene: TRBV2; clone size: .; CDR3 protein: CASSERQGNSPLHF; CDR3 DNA: TGTGCCAGCAGTGAGAGACAGGGGAATTCACCCCTCCACTTT
J gene: TRBJ1-2; D gene: .; V gene: TRBV5-1; clone size: .; CDR3 protein: CASSLAGIAYGYTF; CDR3 DNA: TGCGCCAGCAGCTTGGCGGGGATTGCCTATGGCTACACCTTC
J gene: TRBJ2-3; D gene: .; V gene: TRBV19; clone size: .; CDR3 protein: CASMRGPFTDTQYF; CDR3 DNA: TGTGCCAGTATGCGGGGACCCTTCACAGATACGCAGTATTTT
J gene: TRBJ2-2; D gene: .; V gene: TRBV4-1; clone size: .; CDR3 protein: CASSPVTGPNTGELFF; CDR3 DNA: TGCGCCAGCAGCCCAGTGACAGGACCGAACACCGGGGAGCTGTTTTTT
J gene: TRBJ1-1; D gene: TRBD1; V gene: TRBV7-9; clone size: once; CDR3 protein: CASRHDSPPGTENTEAFF; CDR3 DNA: TGTGCCAGCAGACATGATTCACCCCCCGGGACAGAGAACACTGAAGCTTTCTTT
J gene: TRBJ2-1; D gene: TRBD2; V gene: TRBV6-4; clone size: once; CDR3 protein: CASSPSGGPYNEQFF; CDR3 DNA: TGTGCCAGCAGTCCGTCGGGGGGGCCCTACAATGAGCAGTTCTTC
J gene: TRBJ2-3; D gene: .; V gene: TRBV19; clone size: .; CDR3 protein: CASSIRGASADTQYF; CDR3 DNA: TGTGCCAGTAGTATCCGGGGGGCGAGCGCAGATACGCAGTATTTT
J gene: TRBJ1-2; D gene: TRBD1; V gene: TRBV5-4; clone size: .; CDR3 protein: CASSFPGTGSNYGYTF; CDR3 DNA: TGTGCCAGCAGCTTCCCCGGGACAGGAAGTAACTATGGCTACACCTTC
J gene: TRBJ2-1; D gene: TRBD1; V gene: TRBV5-1; clone size: once; CDR3 protein: CASSLGDSLDNEQFF; CDR3 DNA: TGCGCCAGCAGCTTGGGGGACAGCCTTGACAATGAGCAGTTCTTC
J gene: TRBJ1-2; D gene: TRBD1; V gene: TRBV7-8; clone size: .; CDR3 protein: CASSPNRNRGYGYTF; CDR3 DNA: TGTGCCAGCAGCCCAAACCGGAACAGGGGCTATGGCTACACCTTC
J gene: TRBJ1-1; D gene: .; V gene: TRBV7-9; clone size: once; CDR3 protein: CASSPPAGANTEAFF; CDR3 DNA: TGTGCCAGCAGCCCCCCAGCGGGGGCGAACACTGAAGCTTTCTTT
J gene: TRBJ1-3; D gene: .; V gene: TRBV7-9; clone size: .; CDR3 protein: CASSSGDGNSGNTIYF; CDR3 DNA: TGTGCCAGCAGCTCAGGGGACGGCAACTCTGGAAACACCATATATTTT
J gene: TRBJ1-1; D gene: .; V gene: TRBV19; clone size: .; CDR3 protein: CASSVRDTEAFF; CDR3 DNA: TGTGCCAGTAGTGTACGCGACACTGAAGCTTTCTTT
J gene: TRBJ1-5; D gene: .; V gene: TRBV11-2; clone size: .; CDR3 protein: CASSLGGVDQPQHF; CDR3 DNA: TGTGCCAGCAGCTTGGGAGGGGTGGACCAGCCCCAGCATTTT
J gene: TRBJ1-5; D gene: .; V gene: TRBV7-2; clone size: .; CDR3 protein: CASSLALGAGQPQHF; CDR3 DNA: TGTGCCAGCAGCTTAGCGTTGGGGGCTGGCCAGCCCCAGCATTTT
J gene: TRBJ2-7; D gene: TRBD2; V gene: TRBV6-5; clone size: .; CDR3 protein: CASSQLAGEFYEQYF; CDR3 DNA: TGTGCCAGCAGCCAGCTAGCGGGCGAATTTTACGAGCAGTACTTC
J gene: TRBJ2-3; D gene: TRBD2; V gene: TRBV6-5; clone size: .; CDR3 protein: CASSYREGTQYF; CDR3 DNA: TGTGCCAGCAGTTACAGGGAGGGTACGCAGTATTTT
J gene: TRBJ2-7; D gene: TRBD1; V gene: TRBV7-6; clone size: once; CDR3 protein: CASSLGQGASEQYF; CDR3 DNA: TGTGCCAGCAGCTTAGGACAGGGGGCCTCCGAGCAGTACTTC
J gene: TRBJ2-5; D gene: TRBD1; V gene: TRBV4-3; clone size: .; CDR3 protein: CASSQSGLGGTGLETQYF; CDR3 DNA: TGCGCCAGCAGCCAAAGTGGTTTAGGTGGGACAGGGTTAGAGACCCAGTACTTC
J gene: TRBJ1-1; D gene: TRBD1; V gene: TRBV6-4; clone size: .; CDR3 protein: CASRRTGGQTEAFF; CDR3 DNA: TGTGCCAGCAGAAGGACAGGGGGCCAGACTGAAGCTTTCTTT
J gene: TRBJ2-3; D gene: TRBD2; V gene: TRBV7-2; clone size: .; CDR3 protein: CASSYSGGAWGTDTQYF; CDR3 DNA: TGTGCCAGCAGCTATAGCGGGGGGGCGTGGGGCACAGATACGCAGTATTTT
J gene: TRBJ2-2; D gene: TRBD2; V gene: TRBV14; clone size: .; CDR3 protein: CASSPADSGAYTGELFF; CDR3 DNA: TGTGCCAGCAGCCCAGCCGATAGCGGGGCCTACACCGGGGAGCTGTTTTTT